The rows below give T cell receptor beta chains drawn from one sample of a study of T cells after somatic rescue of genetic block. Assay: immunoSEQ multiplex PCR; the TCRdb copy retains only in-frame clones and omits some. The data hold roughly 71,000 clones, with approximately 91% observed a single time. The sample taken for sequencing was peripheral blood mononuclear cells (PBMCs). These receptors were taken from a young man. Both conserved end residues are part of each CDR3. D genes are given only for firm matches. Not every row has a clone size; where given, it reads once, few, many or a size class.

>15|TRBV28|TRBJ2-7|TRBD2|-
TGTGCCAGCAGTTTATCGGGGCGCGGGAGTTACGAGCAGTACTTC
CASSLSGRGSYEQYF
>14|TRBV4-2|TRBJ2-1|-|-
TGTGCCAGCAGCCAAGATCTCTTATACAATGAGCAGTTCTTC
CASSQDLLYNEQFF
>13|TRBV2|TRBJ1-6|-|-
TGTGCCAGCAGGGACAGCCGGAATTCACCCCTCCACTTT
CASRDSRNSPLHF
>13|TRBV6-1|TRBJ2-5|-|-
TGTGCCAGCAGTCCGGGGGGCGGGGAGACCCAGTACTTC
CASSPGGGETQYF
>14|TRBV30|TRBJ1-2|-|-
TGTGCCTGGAGTCTCCGGGAAAAACTTGAGGGCTACACCTTC
CAWSLREKLEGYTF
>16|TRBV4-3|TRBJ2-2|-|-
TGCGCCAGCAGCCTAAGTGCCCAGGGTAGCACCGGGGAGCTGTTTTTT
CASSLSAQGSTGELFF
>13|TRBV7-9|TRBJ1-1|-|-
TGTGCCAGCAGCTTAGGTGCGAACACTGAAGCTTTCTTT
CASSLGANTEAFF
>19|TRBV18|TRBJ2-3|TRBD2|-
TGTGCCAGCTCACCGTTGACTAGCGGGGGCTACGTGGACACAGATACGCAGTATTTT
CASSPLTSGGYVDTDTQYF
>14|TRBV10-1|TRBJ2-1|-|-
TGCGCCAGCAGTGAGTCGGCAGGCCTGGGGGAGCAGTTCTTC
CASSESAGLGEQFF
>14|TRBV5-6|TRBJ2-2|-|once
TGTGCCAGCAGCTTGGGTGACGGGGCCGGGGAGCTGTTTTTT
CASSLGDGAGELFF
>11|TRBV2|TRBJ2-1|-|-
TGTGCCAGCATGGGCGGGCTTGAGCAGTTCTTC
CASMGGLEQFF
>14|TRBV28|TRBJ2-5|-|-
TGTGCCAGCAGTTTTCGGCCGAGCCAAGAGACCCAGTACTTC
CASSFRPSQETQYF
>16|TRBV27|TRBJ2-4|TRBD2|-
TGTGCCAGCAGTCTAAGGGTAGCGGGAGAGGGAGTCATTCAGTACTTC
CASSLRVAGEGVIQYF
>15|TRBV6-1|TRBJ2-5|TRBD2|-
TGTGCCAGCACAACAATGGGCGGGGGGACAGAGACCCAGTACTTC
CASTTMGGGTETQYF
>13|TRBV29-1|TRBJ1-1|TRBD1|-
TGCAGCGGGGGACAGGGGGAGGGCACTGAAGCTTTCTTT
CSGGQGEGTEAFF
>12|TRBV7-9|TRBJ2-7|-|-
TGTGCCAGCAGCTTAGCTTCCGGGGAGCAGTACTTC
CASSLASGEQYF
>13|TRBV7-3|TRBJ1-1|-|few
TGTGCCAGCAGCGCAGGGGTGGTAACTGAAGCTTTCTTT
CASSAGVVTEAFF
>13|TRBV2|TRBJ1-5|-|-
TGTGCCAGCAGTGTATCAGGCAATCAGCCCCAGCATTTT
CASSVSGNQPQHF
>13|TRBV18|TRBJ2-3|-|-
TGTGCCAGCTCACCGGAGGTTACAGATACGCAGTATTTT
CASSPEVTDTQYF
>15|TRBV5-4|TRBJ1-2|TRBD1|-
TGTGCCAGCAGCTTAGGAACAGGGGGCAACTATGGCTACACCTTC
CASSLGTGGNYGYTF
>14|TRBV2|TRBJ2-3|-|-
TGTGCCAGCAGTGCTCCCCCCCTACGGGAGACGCAGTATTTT
CASSAPPLRETQYF
>18|TRBV19|TRBJ2-2|TRBD1|-
TGTGCCAGTAGTATGAGGGGACAGGGACAACGGAACACCGGGGAGCTGTTTTTT
CASSMRGQGQRNTGELFF
>14|TRBV2|TRBJ1-1|TRBD1|-
TGTGCCAGCAGTAGGGACAGGGGGAGCACTGAAGCTTTCTTT
CASSRDRGSTEAFF
>14|TRBV28|TRBJ1-5|-|-
TGTGCCAGCAGTTTACGGGGGCACAATCAGCCCCAGCATTTT
CASSLRGHNQPQHF
>16|TRBV7-9|TRBJ2-1|TRBD2|-
TGTGCCAGCAGCCCAACTAGCGGGGGATATTACAATGAGCAGTTCTTC
CASSPTSGGYYNEQFF
>15|TRBV9|TRBJ1-3|TRBD1|-
TGTGCCAGCAGCGTAGCGGGACAGGAGTTAAACACCATATATTTT
CASSVAGQELNTIYF
>15|TRBV5-1|TRBJ2-2|-|-
TGCGCCAGCAGCTTGGACCAGATGAACACCGGGGAGCTGTTTTTT
CASSLDQMNTGELFF
>23|TRBV21-1|TRBJ2-4|-|-
TGTGCCAGCACCCCCGGGACAGGACCGTGTGGGGACAGGTACGACCCGGGCAAAAACATTCAGTACTTC
CASTPGTGPCGDRYDPGKNIQYF
>15|TRBV12-5|TRBJ2-1|-|-
TGTGCTAGTGCCCACCGGGGGAACCTTTGGAATGAGCAGTTCTTC
CASAHRGNLWNEQFF
>15|TRBV6-1|TRBJ1-1|-|-
TGTGCCAGCAGTGAAAATTTAGTGGGGAACACTGAAGCTTTCTTT
CASSENLVGNTEAFF
>16|TRBV7-2|TRBJ1-2|-|-
TGTGCCAGCAGCCTAACCAGGGAGGTAGCTAACTATGGCTACACCTTC
CASSLTREVANYGYTF
>14|TRBV5-6|TRBJ1-6|-|few
TGTGCCAGCAGTAACAGGGCTACGAATTCACCCCTCCACTTT
CASSNRATNSPLHF
>14|TRBV25-1|TRBJ1-6|-|once
TGTGCCAGTCGATACGGGACAAATAAATCACCCCTCCACTTT
CASRYGTNKSPLHF
>14|TRBV29-1|TRBJ1-1|-|few
TGCAGCGTGAGGGGGATTGGGGCAGGGACTGAAGCTTTCTTT
CSVRGIGAGTEAFF
>17|TRBV2|TRBJ1-6|TRBD1|-
TGTGCCAGCAGTCACCGGGCGCCGGGACAGGGGGGTTCACCCCTCCACTTT
CASSHRAPGQGGSPLHF
>15|TRBV7-2|TRBJ2-1|-|-
TGTGCCAGCAGCTCCCCCCTGGGGGGAAACAATGAGCAGTTCTTC
CASSSPLGGNNEQFF
>17|TRBV23-1|TRBJ2-7|-|-
TGCGCCAGCAGTCAAGACCTTAAGGGCCTAGATAACCACGAGCAGTACTTC
CASSQDLKGLDNHEQYF
>14|TRBV9|TRBJ2-2|-|once
TGTGCCAGCAGCGTCAGCACGAACACCGGGGAGCTGTTTTTT
CASSVSTNTGELFF
>14|TRBV19|TRBJ2-7|-|-
TGTGCCAGTAGGAGACAGGCATTCGCCTACGAGCAGTACTTC
CASRRQAFAYEQYF
>17|TRBV11-2|TRBJ1-1|TRBD1|-
TGTGCCAGCAGCCCCCCTCTGGGGGACAGTGGGAACACTGAAGCTTTCTTT
CASSPPLGDSGNTEAFF
>15|TRBV4-1|TRBJ2-7|TRBD1|-
TGCGCCAGCAGCCCCCGGAGGGACAGGCCCTACGAGCAGTACTTC
CASSPRRDRPYEQYF
>12|TRBV7-9|TRBJ2-3|-|once
TGTGCCAGCTCAAAGAGCACAGATACGCAGTATTTT
CASSKSTDTQYF
>13|TRBV4-1|TRBJ2-2|-|-
TGCGCCAGCAGCTCCAGAGACACCGGGGAGCTGTTTTTT
CASSSRDTGELFF
>14|TRBV21-1|TRBJ2-7|-|-
TGTGCCAGCAGCAACAGGGGAGGGGGCTACGAGCAGTACTTC
CASSNRGGGYEQYF
>15|TRBV28|TRBJ1-4|-|-
TGTGCCAGCAGTTTACCCGGAGGGGGAAATGAAAAACTGTTTTTT
CASSLPGGGNEKLFF
>17|TRBV4-1|TRBJ2-4|-|-
TGCGCCAGCAGCCAAGTCGCGGGGACACCGGCGACAAACATTCAGTACTTC
CASSQVAGTPATNIQYF
>15|TRBV15|TRBJ1-5|-|-
TGTGCCACCAGCAGAGATGGGGAGAGCAATCAGCCCCAGCATTTT
CATSRDGESNQPQHF
>16|TRBV4-1|TRBJ2-7|TRBD1|-
TGCGCCAGCAGCCAAGATTCCCAGGGGGCTTTTTACGAGCAGTACTTC
CASSQDSQGAFYEQYF
>14|TRBV30|TRBJ2-5|TRBD1|-
TGTGCCTGGACCATACAGGGGCTGAGGGAGACCCAGTACTTC
CAWTIQGLRETQYF
>16|TRBV7-9|TRBJ2-2|TRBD2|-
TGTGCCAGCAGCTCGCCCGTCCTAGCGGGGGGCGGGGAGCTGTTTTTT
CASSSPVLAGGGELFF
>14|TRBV5-4|TRBJ1-2|-|-
TGTGCCAGCAGCTTGGCCGAGGATCTCTATGGCTACACCTTC
CASSLAEDLYGYTF
>13|TRBV6-5|TRBJ2-2|-|-
TGTGCCAGCAGTCGCCTGAACACCGGGGAGCTGTTTTTT
CASSRLNTGELFF
>12|TRBV11-2|TRBJ2-7|-|-
TGTGCCAGCAGCCCCTCTTCCTACGGGCAGTACTTC
CASSPSSYGQYF
>15|TRBV6-4|TRBJ2-2|-|-
TGTGCCAGCAGTGACTCGAATAGAAACTCCGGGGAGCTGTTTTTT
CASSDSNRNSGELFF
>13|TRBV27|TRBJ1-1|-|-
TGTGCCAGCAGTTTCGGAAGGGGAACTGAAGCTTTCTTT
CASSFGRGTEAFF
>16|TRBV5-1|TRBJ1-2|-|-
TGCGCCAGCAGCTTGAGAGCCGACGCAGCTAACTATGGCTACACCTTC
CASSLRADAANYGYTF
>15|TRBV19|TRBJ1-4|TRBD1|-
TGTGCCAGTAGTATCGGACAGGGTCTCGATGAAAAACTGTTTTTT
CASSIGQGLDEKLFF
>14|TRBV27|TRBJ1-2|TRBD1|-
TGTGCCAGCAGTGCCGACAGGGTCCCCTATGGCTACACCTTC
CASSADRVPYGYTF
>14|TRBV6-1|TRBJ1-1|-|-
TGTGCCAGCAGCTCCTGGGGAGGGAACACTGAAGCTTTCTTT
CASSSWGGNTEAFF
>17|TRBV7-2|TRBJ1-2|-|-
TGTGCCAGCAGCCCACAAGGAGCCATACCCACTAACTATGGCTACACCTTC
CASSPQGAIPTNYGYTF